Each of the 9 T cell receptor beta chains below was sequenced from the same sample in a study of response to subunit inactivated influenza vaccine. One entry per CDR3 protein, called by TCRdb with MiXCR from the RT-PCR reads. Altogether some 570,000 distinct CDR3 sequences are present, 11% being singletons, with the ten largest covering roughly 9.6%. These data were also reused for a study on T cells expressing NK-cell markers. According to that study: 5'RACE template switching built TCR beta cDNA with unique molecular identifiers.

The specimen was PBMCs from blood, collected on the day of vaccination. The receptors were gathered from a man between 50 and 59 years old who received an inactivated influenza vaccine.

The genes are TRBV7-9 and TRBJ2-3; TRBD2 matches 10 bases. The length of the CDR3 is 17 residues. V dropped 3 bases and J dropped 2; count of bases not matched to a gene: 8. Germline loops: CDR1 SEHNR, CDR2 FQNEAQ (reference sequence). The CDR3 sequence is CASSFGASGSYTDTQYF. CDR3 nucleotide sequence: TGTGCCAGCAGCTTCGGAGCTAGCGGGAGTTACACAGATACGCAGTATTTT.

This sequence joins TRBV28 and TRBJ2-6; D is possibly TRBD1 (6 bases). The CDR3 has 17 residues. V was clipped by 5 bases and J by 2 bases, with 16 bases between them. The germline V gene encodes CDR1 MDHEN and CDR2 SYDVKM. This CDR3 reads CASSQAGRQAGANVLTF. The CDR3 DNA sequence: TGTGCCAGCAGTCAAGCTGGGAGACAGGCTGGGGCCAACGTCCTGACTTTC.

The CDR3 coding sequence is TGTGCCAGCAGTTCAGCGATATACTATGGCTACACCTTC. Residues: CASSSAIYYGYTF. This chain connects TRBV12-3 or TRBV12-4 to TRBJ1-2; D is uncertain. The CDR3 extends over 13 amino acids. V lost 4 bases and J lost 3, with 9 bases in between.

V usage is TRBV7-2 and J usage is TRBJ1-4, with TRBD1 matching over 7 bases. Germline V gives CDR1 SGHTA, CDR2 FQGNSA. CDR3 length: 17 amino acids. V dropped 2 bases and J dropped 0; count of bases not matched to a gene: 6. CDR3 bases: TGTGCCAGCAGCTTAAACCCGACAGGGTCAACTAATGAAAAACTGTTTTTT. This translates into CASSLNPTGSTNEKLFF.

The chain has TRBV20-1 and TRBJ2-1; D uncertain. Germline V lookup: CDR1 DFQATT, CDR2 SNEGSKA (reference sequence). Between the trimmed V and J ends, which lost 6 bases and 4 bases, there was a span of 10 bases. The CDR3 runs 12 residues. The CDR3 sequence: CSARRVYNEQFF. CDR3 nucleotides: TGCAGTGCCCGACGGGTTTACAATGAGCAGTTCTTC.

At least ten counts were recorded for this clonotype. The rearrangement joins TRBV4-3 to TRBJ2-1, with 9 positions matching TRBD2. The CDR3 totals 18 residues. Germline lookup yields CDR1 LGHNA and CDR2 YSLEER. V shed 0 bases, J shed 2 bases, and the junction held 8 bases outside the gene matches. CDR3 DNA: TGCGCCAGCAGCCAAGAAGGGCCTAGCGGGAACCCCTACAATGAGCAGTTCTTC. It codes for CASSQEGPSGNPYNEQFF.

The rearrangement links TRBV18 to TRBJ2-7; possibly TRBD1 for D (5 bases). CDR3 length equals 15 residues. V was pared by 0 bases and J by 6 bases, with 15 bases between. Per the germline V gene, CDR1 is KGHSH and CDR2 is LQKENI. CDR3 sequence (DNA): TGTGCCAGCTCACCACCAGGAAATAGGGGATCCGAGCAGTACTTC. Its translation is CASSPPGNRGSEQYF.

The sample holds many counts of this clonotype. This sequence joins TRBV11-1 and TRBJ2-2, with D perhaps matching TRBD2 (6 bases). The CDR3 totals 14 residues. The ends were cut back, 8 bases at V and 4 bases at J, with 14 bases in the middle. Per the germline V gene, CDR1 is SGHAT and CDR2 is FQDESV (reference sequence). CDR3 loop: CASRGQGGTGELFF. The CDR3, as DNA: TGTGCCAGCCGGGGCCAGGGAGGCACCGGGGAGCTGTTTTTT.

The chain employs TRBV10-1 and TRBJ2-7, with D possibly being TRBD1 (6 bases). This CDR3 is 15 amino acids long. With 0 bases removed from V and 4 bases from J, the gap between germline ends came to 13 bases. CDR1 and CDR2 (germline): WNHNN, SYGVQD (reference sequence). This chain's CDR3 is CASSESATGKYEQYF. DNA for the CDR3: TGCGCCAGCAGTGAGTCGGCGACAGGCAAATACGAGCAGTACTTC.